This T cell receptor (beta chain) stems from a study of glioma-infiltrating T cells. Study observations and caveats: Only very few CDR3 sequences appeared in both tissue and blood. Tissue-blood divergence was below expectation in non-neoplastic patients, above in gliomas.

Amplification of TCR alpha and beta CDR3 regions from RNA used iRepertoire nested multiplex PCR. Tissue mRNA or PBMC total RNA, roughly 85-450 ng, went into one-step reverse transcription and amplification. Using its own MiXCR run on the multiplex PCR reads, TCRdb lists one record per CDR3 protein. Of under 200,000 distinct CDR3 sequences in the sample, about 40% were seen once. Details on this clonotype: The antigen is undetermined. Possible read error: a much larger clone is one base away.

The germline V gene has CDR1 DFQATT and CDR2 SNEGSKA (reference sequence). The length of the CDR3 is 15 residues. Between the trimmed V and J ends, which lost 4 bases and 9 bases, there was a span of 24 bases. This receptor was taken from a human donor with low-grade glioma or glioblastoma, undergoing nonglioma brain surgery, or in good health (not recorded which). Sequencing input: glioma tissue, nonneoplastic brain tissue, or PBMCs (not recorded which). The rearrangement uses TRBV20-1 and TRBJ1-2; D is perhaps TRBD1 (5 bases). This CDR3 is CSATTVTEKRRRYTF. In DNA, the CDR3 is TGCAGTGCTACTACCGTGACAGAGAAAAGGCGACGCTACACCTTC.